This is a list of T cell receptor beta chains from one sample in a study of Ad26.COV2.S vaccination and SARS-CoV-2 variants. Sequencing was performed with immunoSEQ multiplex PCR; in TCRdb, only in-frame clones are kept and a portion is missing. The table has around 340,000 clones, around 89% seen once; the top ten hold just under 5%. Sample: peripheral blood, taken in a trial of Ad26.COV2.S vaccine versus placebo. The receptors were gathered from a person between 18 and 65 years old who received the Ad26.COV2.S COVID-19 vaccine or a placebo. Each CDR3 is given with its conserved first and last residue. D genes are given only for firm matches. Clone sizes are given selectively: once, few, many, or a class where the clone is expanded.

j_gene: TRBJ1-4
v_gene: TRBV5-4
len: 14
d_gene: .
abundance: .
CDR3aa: CASSSMTTNEKLFF
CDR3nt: TGTGCCAGCAGCTCTATGACAACTAATGAAAAACTGTTTTTT

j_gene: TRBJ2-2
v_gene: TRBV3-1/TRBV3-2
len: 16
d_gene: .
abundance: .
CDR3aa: CASSQGLGRNTGELFF
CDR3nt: TGTGCCAGCAGCCAAGGCCTCGGCAGGAACACCGGGGAGCTGTTTTTT

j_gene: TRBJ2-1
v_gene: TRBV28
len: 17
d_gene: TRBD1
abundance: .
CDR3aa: CASTVGGYRGLYNEQFF
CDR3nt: TGTGCCAGCACCGTTGGGGGGTACAGGGGGCTCTACAATGAGCAGTTCTTC

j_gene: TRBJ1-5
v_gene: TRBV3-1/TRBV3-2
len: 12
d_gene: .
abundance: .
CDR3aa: CASSQGNQPQHF
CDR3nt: TGTGCCAGCAGCCAAGGGAATCAGCCCCAGCATTTT

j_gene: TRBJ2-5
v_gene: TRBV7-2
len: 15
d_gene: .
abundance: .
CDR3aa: CASSPPANKGRTQYF
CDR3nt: TGTGCCAGCAGCCCACCTGCAAACAAAGGTCGAACCCAGTACTTC

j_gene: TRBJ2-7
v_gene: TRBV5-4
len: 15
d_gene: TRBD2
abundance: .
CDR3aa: CASSPGTSGDREQYF
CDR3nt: TGTGCCAGCAGCCCCGGGACTAGCGGAGACCGCGAGCAGTACTTC

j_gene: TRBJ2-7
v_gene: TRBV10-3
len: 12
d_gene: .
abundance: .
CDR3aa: CAIGASSYEQYF
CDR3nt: TGTGCCATCGGTGCCAGCTCCTACGAGCAGTACTTC

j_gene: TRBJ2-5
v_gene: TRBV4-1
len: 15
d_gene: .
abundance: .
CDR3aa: CASSQEGRYQETQYF
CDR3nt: TGCGCCAGCAGCCAAGAAGGCAGGTACCAAGAGACCCAGTACTTC

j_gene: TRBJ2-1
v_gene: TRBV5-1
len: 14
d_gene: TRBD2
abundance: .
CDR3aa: CASSPLAGRNEQFF
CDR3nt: TGCGCCAGCAGCCCTCTAGCGGGACGAAATGAGCAGTTCTTC

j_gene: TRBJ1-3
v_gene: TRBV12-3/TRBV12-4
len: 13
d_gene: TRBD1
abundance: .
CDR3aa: CASSEQGPNTIYF
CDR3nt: TGTGCCAGCAGTGAACAGGGGCCAAACACCATATATTTT

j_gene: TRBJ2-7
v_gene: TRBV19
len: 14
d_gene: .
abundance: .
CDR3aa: CASSSDTKTYEQYF
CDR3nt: TGTGCCAGTAGTTCCGACACGAAAACCTACGAGCAGTACTTC

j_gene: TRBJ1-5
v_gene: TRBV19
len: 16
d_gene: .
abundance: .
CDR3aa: CASSWRDDSSNQPQHF
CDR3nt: TGTGCCAGTAGTTGGAGGGATGACAGTAGCAATCAGCCCCAGCATTTT

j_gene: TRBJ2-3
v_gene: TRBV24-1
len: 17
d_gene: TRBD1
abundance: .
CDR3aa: CATSDSGTGVFTDTQYF
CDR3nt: TGTGCCACCAGTGACTCGGGGACAGGGGTTTTCACAGATACGCAGTATTTT

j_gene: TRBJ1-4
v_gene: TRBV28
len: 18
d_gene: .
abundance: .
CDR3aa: CASSGGGRPSATNEKLFF
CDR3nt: TGTGCCAGCAGTGGGGGAGGGCGGCCGTCCGCAACTAATGAAAAACTGTTTTTT

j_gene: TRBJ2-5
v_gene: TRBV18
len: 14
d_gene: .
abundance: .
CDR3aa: CASSPRDTQETQYF
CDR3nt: TGTGCCAGCTCACCCCGGGACACTCAAGAGACCCAGTACTTC

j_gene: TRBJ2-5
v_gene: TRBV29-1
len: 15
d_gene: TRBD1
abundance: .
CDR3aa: CSVGAGGFLSETQYF
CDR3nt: TGCAGCGTGGGGGCAGGGGGCTTCCTTTCGGAGACCCAGTACTTC

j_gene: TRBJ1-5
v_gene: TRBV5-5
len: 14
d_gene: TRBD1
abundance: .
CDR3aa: CASREGANNQPQHF
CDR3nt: TGTGCCAGCAGGGAGGGGGCGAACAATCAGCCCCAGCATTTT

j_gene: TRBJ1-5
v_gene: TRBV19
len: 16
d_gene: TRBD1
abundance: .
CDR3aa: CASSTMDRGRNQPQHF
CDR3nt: TGTGCCAGTAGTACCATGGACAGGGGTCGCAATCAGCCCCAGCATTTT

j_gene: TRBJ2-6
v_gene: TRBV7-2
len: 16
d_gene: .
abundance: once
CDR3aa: CASSSRGPSGANVLTF
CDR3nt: TGTGCCAGCAGCTCCAGGGGACCGTCTGGGGCCAACGTCCTGACTTTC

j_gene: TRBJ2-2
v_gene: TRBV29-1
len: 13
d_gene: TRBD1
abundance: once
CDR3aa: CSVGQGVTGELFF
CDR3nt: TGCAGCGTAGGACAGGGGGTGACCGGGGAGCTGTTTTTT

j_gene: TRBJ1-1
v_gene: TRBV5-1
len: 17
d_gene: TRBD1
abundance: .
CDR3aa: CASRYVPGQGLDTEAFF
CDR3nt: TGCGCCAGCAGATACGTCCCGGGACAGGGGTTGGACACTGAAGCTTTCTTT

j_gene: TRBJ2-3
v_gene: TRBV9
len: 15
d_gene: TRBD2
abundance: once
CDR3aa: CASSPASGSTDTQYF
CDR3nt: TGTGCCAGCAGCCCAGCTAGCGGAAGCACAGATACGCAGTATTTT

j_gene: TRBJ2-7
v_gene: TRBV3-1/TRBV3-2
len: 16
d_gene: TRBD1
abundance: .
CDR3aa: CASSQYRDRGAEEQYF
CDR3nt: TGTGCCAGCAGCCAGTACCGGGACAGGGGAGCGGAGGAGCAGTACTTC

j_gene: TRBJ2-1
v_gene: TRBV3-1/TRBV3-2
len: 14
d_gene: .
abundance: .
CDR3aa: CASSRGSSYNEQFF
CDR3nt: TGTGCCAGCAGCAGGGGGAGCTCCTACAATGAGCAGTTCTTC

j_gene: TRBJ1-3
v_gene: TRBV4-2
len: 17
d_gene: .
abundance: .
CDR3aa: CASSQETVPLSGNTIYF
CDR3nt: TGTGCCAGCAGCCAAGAAACAGTGCCACTCTCTGGAAACACCATATATTTT

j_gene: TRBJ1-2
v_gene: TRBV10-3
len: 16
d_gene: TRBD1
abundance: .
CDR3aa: CAISDPRDRRMDGYTF
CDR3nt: TGTGCCATCAGTGACCCCCGGGACAGGAGAATGGATGGCTACACCTTC

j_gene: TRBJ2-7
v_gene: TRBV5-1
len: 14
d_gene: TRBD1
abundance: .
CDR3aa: CASSTGTGNYEQYF
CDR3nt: TGCGCCAGCAGCACCGGGACAGGCAACTACGAGCAGTACTTC

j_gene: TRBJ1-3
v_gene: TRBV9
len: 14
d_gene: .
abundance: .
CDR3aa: CASSRGRTGNTIYF
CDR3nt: TGTGCCAGCAGCAGGGGACGAACTGGAAACACCATATATTTT

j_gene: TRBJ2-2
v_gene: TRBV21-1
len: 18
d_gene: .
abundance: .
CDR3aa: CASSKARGGTVVTGELFF
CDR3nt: TGTGCCAGCAGCAAAGCGCGCGGTGGGACAGTTGTTACCGGGGAGCTGTTTTTT

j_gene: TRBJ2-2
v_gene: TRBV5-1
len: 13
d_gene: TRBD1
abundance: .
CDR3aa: CASRDRVTGELFF
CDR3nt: TGCGCCAGCAGGGACAGGGTCACCGGGGAGCTGTTTTTT

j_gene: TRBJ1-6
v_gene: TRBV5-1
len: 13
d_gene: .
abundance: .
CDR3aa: CASGTAYNSPLHF
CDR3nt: TGCGCCAGCGGGACCGCGTATAATTCACCCCTCCACTTT

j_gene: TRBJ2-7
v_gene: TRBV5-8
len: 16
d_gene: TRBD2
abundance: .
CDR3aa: CASSNARLAGSYEQYF
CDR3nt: TGTGCCAGCAGCAACGCCCGACTAGCGGGATCCTACGAGCAGTACTTC

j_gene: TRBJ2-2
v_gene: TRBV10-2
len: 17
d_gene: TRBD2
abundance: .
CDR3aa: CASRTSGTYSNTGELFF
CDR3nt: TGCGCCAGCCGCACTAGCGGGACCTATTCGAACACCGGGGAGCTGTTTTTT

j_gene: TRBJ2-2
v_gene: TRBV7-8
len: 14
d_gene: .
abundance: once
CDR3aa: CASSFVGAGGELFF
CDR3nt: TGTGCCAGCAGCTTTGTCGGGGCGGGCGGGGAGCTGTTTTTT

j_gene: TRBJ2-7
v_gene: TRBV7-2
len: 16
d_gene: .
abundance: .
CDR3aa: CASSLVSSRIDYEQYF
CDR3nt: TGTGCCAGCAGCTTAGTATCGTCCAGGATCGACTACGAGCAGTACTTC

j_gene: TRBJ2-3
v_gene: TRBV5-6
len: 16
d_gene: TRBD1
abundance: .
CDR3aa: CASSRGTGWGTDTQYF
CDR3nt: TGTGCCAGCAGCCGCGGGACAGGTTGGGGCACAGATACGCAGTATTTT